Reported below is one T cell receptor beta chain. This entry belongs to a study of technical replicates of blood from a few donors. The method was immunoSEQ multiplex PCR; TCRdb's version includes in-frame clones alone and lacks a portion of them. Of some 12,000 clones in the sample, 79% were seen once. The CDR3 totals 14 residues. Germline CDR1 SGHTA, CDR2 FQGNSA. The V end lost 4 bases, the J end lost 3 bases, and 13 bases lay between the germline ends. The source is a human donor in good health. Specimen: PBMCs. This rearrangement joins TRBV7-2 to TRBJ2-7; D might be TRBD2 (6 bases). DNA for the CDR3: TGTGCCAGCAGCTCCTTCGGCGGGAACTACGAGCAGTACTTC. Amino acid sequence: CASSSFGGNYEQYF.